What follows are 20 T cell receptor beta chains derived from one specimen sequenced in a study of cytomegalovirus exposure and HLA in healthy donors. The repertoire was sequenced with immunoSEQ multiplex PCR; TCRdb's copy has only in-frame clones and lacks some. The sample carries tens of thousands of clones, around 94% recorded once. The sample comprised PBMCs. All receptors derive from a woman between 18 and 30 years old in good health and CMV-seropositive.

The chain has TRBV27 and TRBJ1-2; 12 nucleotides match TRBD1. Germline V CDR1 and CDR2: MNHEY, SMNVEV (reference sequence). Unmatched junction bases numbered 12, after V lost 6 bases and J lost 4 bases. This CDR3 has 17 residues. CDR3 sequence (DNA): TGTGCCAGCAGAATCCTCTCCGGGACAGGGGGCGGCTATGGCTACACCTTC. Protein sequence: CASRILSGTGGGYGYTF.

V is TRBV7-9 and J is TRBJ1-5, with D possibly being TRBD1 (5 bases). Trimming cost V 4 bases and J 3 bases, with 13 bases left between them. The germline V gene has CDR1 SEHNR and CDR2 FQNEAQ (reference sequence). CDR3 size: 15 residues. Here the CDR3 DNA reads TGTGCCAGCAGCTCGAGCGGGGCCTACAATCAGCCCCAGCATTTT. Translating gives CASSSSGAYNQPQHF.

The CDR3 sequence is CASSSTSVGTDTQYF. CDR3 sequence (DNA): TGTGCCAGCAGCTCCACTAGTGTTGGCACAGATACGCAGTATTTT. V usage is TRBV5-4 and J usage is TRBJ2-3; the D gene is possibly TRBD2 (5 bases). CDR3 length: 15 amino acids. Trimming left V 3 bases short and J 1 base short, with 12 bases between. Germline assignment: CDR1 SGHNT and CDR2 YYREEE (reference sequence).

V gene TRBV27 combines with J gene TRBJ2-7, with D unresolved. The germline CDR1 and CDR2 sequences are MNHEY and SMNVEV (reference sequence). The CDR3 extends over 15 amino acids. V lost 1 base and J 2 bases, leaving 12 bases between the germline ends. The CDR3 loop reads CASSLYSTLAYEQYF. The CDR3 DNA reads TGTGCCAGCAGTTTATATTCGACACTTGCCTACGAGCAGTACTTC.

The DNA of the CDR3 is TGTGCCAGCAAGAACCCGCGGGGCTCCAAGGACTATGGCTACACCTTC. It translates to CASKNPRGSKDYGYTF. This chain joins TRBV28 and TRBJ1-2; weak D call: TRBD1 (5 bases). V shed 7 bases and J shed 3 bases, with 21 bases lying between them. CDR3 length equals 16 residues. CDR1 and CDR2 (germline): MDHEN, SYDVKM.

The chain is built from TRBV30 and TRBJ2-1, with D possibly being TRBD2 (7 bases). The CDR3 extends over 13 amino acids. From germline, CDR1 is GTSNPN and CDR2 SVGIG (reference sequence). V lost 0 bases and J 8 bases, leaving 11 bases between the germline ends. CDR3 region: CAWSVRGADEQFF. The CDR3 DNA sequence: TGTGCCTGGAGTGTCCGGGGGGCCGATGAGCAGTTCTTC.

The rearrangement joins TRBV7-2 to TRBJ2-3; D possibly corresponds to TRBD2 (6 bases). Germline-derived CDR1 and CDR2 are SGHTA and FQGNSA. The V and J ends lost 0 bases and 2 bases respectively, with 12 bases between them. The CDR3 contains 16 residues. In DNA, the CDR3 is TGTGCCAGCAGCTTAGCACCGGGACTGCACACAGATACGCAGTATTTT. Amino acid sequence: CASSLAPGLHTDTQYF.

The CDR3 spells CASSSQGRVTEAFF. CDR3 DNA: TGCGCCAGCAGTTCCCAGGGCAGGGTCACTGAAGCTTTCTTT. This chain joins TRBV5-1 and TRBJ1-1; D perhaps matches TRBD1 (5 bases). V lost 5 bases to trimming and J lost 4 bases, with 15 bases between them. Germline values: CDR1 SGHRS, CDR2 YFSETQ. The CDR3 has 14 amino acids.

In DNA, the CDR3 is TGTGCCAGTAGTACGGCAGGGGGCTCCTACGAGCAGTACTTC. Amino acids: CASSTAGGSYEQYF. V gene TRBV19 combines with J gene TRBJ2-7; 7 bases fit TRBD1. The CDR3 contains 14 residues. The germline CDR1 and CDR2 sequences are LNHDA and SQIVND (reference sequence). V was pared by 4 bases and J by 0 bases, with 3 bases of the junction left unmatched.

V gene TRBV7-9 combines with J gene TRBJ2-4, with D perhaps matching TRBD1 (5 bases). Germline-derived CDR1 and CDR2 are SEHNR and FQNEAQ (reference sequence). V was shortened by 5 bases and J by 0 bases, with 20 bases between the two germline ends. The CDR3 consists of 18 residues. CDR3 DNA: TGTGCCAGCAGCAAATCCGTCCAGGGCGGTATAGCCAAAAACATTCAGTACTTC. Its translation: CASSKSVQGGIAKNIQYF.

The rearrangement links TRBV5-5 to TRBJ2-7; possibly TRBD2 for D (6 bases). With 4 bases removed from V and 2 bases from J, the gap between germline ends came to 16 bases. The CDR3 length is 15 residues. CDR1 is SGHKS, CDR2 YYEKEE, per germline (reference sequence). CDR3 nucleotides: TGTGCCAGCAGCACGGGGTCAGGAGGGGCCTACGAGCAGTACTTC. Its protein product is CASSTGSGGAYEQYF.

The chain combines TRBV7-2 with TRBJ2-1; 8 bases match TRBD1. V shed 6 bases and J 0 bases; nucleotides not matched to a gene: 4. Germline CDR1 and CDR2: SGHTA and FQGNSA. CDR3 length: 15 amino acids. The CDR3 nucleotides read TGTGCCAGCAGGCAGGACAGGGCCTCCTACAATGAGCAGTTCTTC. Protein: CASRQDRASYNEQFF. The full variable domain, completed using reference TRBV7-2 and TRBJ2-1, is GAGVSQSPSNKVTEKGKDVELRCDPISGHTALYWYRQSLGQGLEFLIYFQGNSAPDKSGLPSDRFSAERTGGSVSTLTIQRTQQEDSAVYLCASRQDRASYNEQFFGPGTRLTVL.

The rearrangement uses TRBV10-3 and TRBJ2-7; D might be TRBD2 (5 bases). Trimming pared 0 bases from V and 11 bases from J, leaving 11 bases between. Germline values: CDR1 ENHRY, CDR2 SYGVKD. The CDR3 sequence is 12 residues long. The CDR3 coding sequence is TGTGCCATCAGTGAGTCAGGCAGGCGGGAGTACTTC. Amino acid sequence: CAISESGRREYF.

The sample holds one count of this clone. The chain uses TRBV23-1 and TRBJ2-6; the match to TRBD1 covers 12 bases. TRBV23-1 qualifies as an ORF whose function is uncertain. The junction had 15 bases not matched to a gene; V was cut back by 11 bases and J by 4 bases. The CDR3 spans 18 residues. This CDR3 is CALPNRDRGLRGANVLTF. In DNA, the CDR3 is TGCGCCCTACCTAACCGGGACAGGGGGCTAAGAGGGGCCAACGTCCTGACTTTC.

The rearrangement links TRBV4-1 to TRBJ2-4, with D possibly matching TRBD2 (6 bases). The germline V gene has CDR1 MGHRA and CDR2 YSYEKL. The CDR3 has 16 amino acids. Trimming pared 0 bases from V and 6 bases from J, leaving 15 bases between. DNA for the CDR3: TGCGCCAGCAGCCAAGATACGGGGAGGTTTAGAAACATTCAGTACTTC. Its translation: CASSQDTGRFRNIQYF.

V and J are TRBV18 and TRBJ2-7; the match to TRBD1 covers 7 bases. CDR3 size: 14 residues. In germline, CDR1 is KGHSH, CDR2 LQKENI. V dropped 6 bases and J dropped 3; count of bases not matched to a gene: 8. The chain's CDR3 is CASSVTGTVYEQYF. The CDR3 nucleotides are TGTGCCAGCTCTGTGACCGGGACAGTCTACGAGCAGTACTTC.

This chain uses TRBV6-1 with TRBJ1-5, with TRBD1 matching over 8 bases. This CDR3 contains 15 residues. Unmatched junction bases numbered 8, after V lost 4 bases and J lost 6 bases. CDR1 is MNHNS, CDR2 SASEGT, per germline. CDR3 amino acids: CASSGAQGAIQPQHF. As DNA, the CDR3 is TGTGCCAGCAGTGGTGCGCAGGGGGCAATTCAGCCCCAGCATTTT.

The chain uses TRBV10-3 and TRBJ1-1, with D possibly being TRBD1 (6 bases). CDR1 is ENHRY and CDR2 is SYGVKD in the germline V gene. This CDR3 has 16 amino acids. V was shortened by 1 base and J by 2 bases, with 14 bases between the two germline ends. In nucleotides, the CDR3 is TGTGCCATCAGTGAGTTAGGAGACAGGTCCAACACTGAAGCTTTCTTT. Translation gives CAISELGDRSNTEAFF.

This clone was seen a single time. This sequence joins TRBV7-8 and TRBJ2-5; D gene uncertain. Trimming pared 1 base from V and 5 bases from J, leaving 8 bases between. This CDR3 spans 13 amino acids. Germline-derived CDR1 and CDR2 are SGHVS and FQNEAQ. DNA of the CDR3: TGTGCCAGCAGCTTAGGCGGTTCTGAGACCCAGTACTTC. Residues: CASSLGGSETQYF. Full variable domain (missing parts from reference TRBV7-8 and TRBJ2-5): GAGVSQSPRYKVAKRGQDVALRCDPISGHVSLFWYQQALGQGPEFLTYFQNEAQLDKSGLPSDRFFAERPEGSVSTLKIQRTQQEDSAVYLCASSLGGSETQYFGPGTRLLVL.

This clone was detected once. The chain carries TRBV2 and TRBJ2-7; weak D call: TRBD1 (6 bases). Trimming stripped 3 bases from V and 3 bases from J, with 15 bases between. This CDR3 is built from 15 residues. The germline V gene encodes CDR1 SNHLY and CDR2 FYNNEI. DNA of the CDR3: TGTGCCAGCAGTGACGGTTCGTCCAGGGGCTACGAGCAGTACTTC. This sequence encodes CASSDGSSRGYEQYF.